The clone carrying this TCR beta chain was detected ten times or more. Its matching antigen is unknown. Preparation of the TCRbeta library involved a method that used unique molecular identifiers. TCRdb itself ran the PCR reads through MiXCR, one entry per CDR3 protein. The table lists some 300,000 distinct CDR3 sequences, almost 8% of them singletons. This CDR3 has 15 amino acids. The germline CDR1 and CDR2 sequences are DFQATT and SNEGSKA (reference sequence). V was trimmed by 3 bases and J by 0 bases, leaving 15 bases between them. This entry comes from a study of T-cell reconstitution after alpha-beta-depleted transplantation in children. Study observations and caveats: Counts and diversity of T cells one year after transplant came mostly from newly produced T cells. It was reported that alpha-beta T cells came from several hundred expanded graft clones (about two months after transplant). Recipient T cells and thymic progenitors that survived gave rise to the high TCRbeta diversity observed at day 60 in some patients.

This chain joins TRBV20-1 and TRBJ2-7; D ambiguous. Sequencing used peripheral blood, obtained 360 days after TCRalphabeta/CD19-depleted stem cell transplant. This TCR was recovered from a female patient under 10 years old who had a stem cell transplant for Fanconi anemia, so the T cells may come from the graft donor. CDR3 DNA sequence: TGCAGTGCTAGTAAGGTCCGGCGATCCTCCTACGAGCAGTACTTC. It codes for CSASKVRRSSYEQYF.